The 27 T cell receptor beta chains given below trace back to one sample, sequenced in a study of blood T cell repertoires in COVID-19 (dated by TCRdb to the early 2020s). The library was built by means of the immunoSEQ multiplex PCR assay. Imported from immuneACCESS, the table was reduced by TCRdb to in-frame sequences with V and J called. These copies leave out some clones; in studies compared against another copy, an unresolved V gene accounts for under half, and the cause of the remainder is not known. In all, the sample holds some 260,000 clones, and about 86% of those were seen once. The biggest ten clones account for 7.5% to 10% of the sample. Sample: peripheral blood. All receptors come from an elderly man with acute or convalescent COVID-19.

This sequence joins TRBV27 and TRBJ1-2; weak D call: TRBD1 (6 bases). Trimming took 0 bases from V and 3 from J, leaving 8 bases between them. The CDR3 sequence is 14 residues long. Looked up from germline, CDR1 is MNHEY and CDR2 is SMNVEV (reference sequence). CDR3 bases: TGTGCCAGCAGTTTATCGCGGGGGCACTATGGCTACACCTTC. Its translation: CASSLSRGHYGYTF.

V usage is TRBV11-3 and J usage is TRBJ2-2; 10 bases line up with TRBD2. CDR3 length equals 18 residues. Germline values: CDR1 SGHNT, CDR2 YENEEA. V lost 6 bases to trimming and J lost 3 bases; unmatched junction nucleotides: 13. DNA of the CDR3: TGTGCCAGCAGTTACCGTACTCTAGCGGGAGAGGACACCGGGGAGCTGTTTTTT. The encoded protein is CASSYRTLAGEDTGELFF.

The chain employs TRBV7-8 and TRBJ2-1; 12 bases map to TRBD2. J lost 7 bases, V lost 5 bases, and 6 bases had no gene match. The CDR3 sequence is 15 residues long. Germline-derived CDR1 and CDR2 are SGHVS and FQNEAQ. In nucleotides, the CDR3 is TGTGCCAGCAGCGCTACTAGCGGGGGGTGGAATGAGCAGTTCTTC. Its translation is CASSATSGGWNEQFF.

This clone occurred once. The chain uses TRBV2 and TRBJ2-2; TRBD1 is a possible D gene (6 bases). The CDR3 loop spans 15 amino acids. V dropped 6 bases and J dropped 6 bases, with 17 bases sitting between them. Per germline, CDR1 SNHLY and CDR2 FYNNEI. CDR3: CASRARDIVAGELFF. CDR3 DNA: TGTGCCAGCAGAGCCCGGGACATCGTGGCCGGGGAGCTGTTTTTT.

This CDR3 reads CASRLPGTPGNEQFF. Here the CDR3 DNA reads TGTGCCAGCAGGCTACCAGGGACTCCGGGTAATGAGCAGTTCTTC. V and J are TRBV28 and TRBJ2-1; possible D gene TRBD2, 6 bases. This CDR3 has 15 residues. Germline lookup yields CDR1 MDHEN and CDR2 SYDVKM. Trimming cost V 6 bases and J 7 bases, with 19 bases left between them.

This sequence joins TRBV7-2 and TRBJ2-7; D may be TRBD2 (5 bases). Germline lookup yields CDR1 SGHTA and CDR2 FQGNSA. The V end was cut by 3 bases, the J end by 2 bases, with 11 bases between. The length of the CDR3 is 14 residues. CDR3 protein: CASSFAGNPYEQYF. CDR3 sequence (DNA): TGTGCCAGCAGCTTCGCCGGGAACCCCTACGAGCAGTACTTC.

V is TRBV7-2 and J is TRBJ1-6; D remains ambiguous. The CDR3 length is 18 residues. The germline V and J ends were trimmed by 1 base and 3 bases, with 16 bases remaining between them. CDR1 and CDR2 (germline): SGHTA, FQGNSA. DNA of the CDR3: TGTGCCAGCAGCTTAGTGGTCACCAGGTGGAACTATAATTCACCCCTCCACTTT. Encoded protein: CASSLVVTRWNYNSPLHF.

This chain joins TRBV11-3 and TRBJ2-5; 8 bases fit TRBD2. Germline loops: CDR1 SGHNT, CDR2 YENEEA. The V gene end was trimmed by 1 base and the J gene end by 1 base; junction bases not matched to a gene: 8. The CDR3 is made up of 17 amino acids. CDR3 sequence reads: CASSLGRLSGSQETQYF. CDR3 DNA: TGTGCCAGCAGCTTAGGCCGTCTCAGCGGGAGCCAAGAGACCCAGTACTTC.

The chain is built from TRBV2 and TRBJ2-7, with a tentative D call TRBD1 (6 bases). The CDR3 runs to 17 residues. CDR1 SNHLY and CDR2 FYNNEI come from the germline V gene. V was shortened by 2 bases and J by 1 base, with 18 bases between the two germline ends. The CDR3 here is CASSERQGPVQSYEQYF. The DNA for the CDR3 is TGTGCCAGCAGTGAACGGCAGGGGCCTGTTCAGTCCTACGAGCAGTACTTC.

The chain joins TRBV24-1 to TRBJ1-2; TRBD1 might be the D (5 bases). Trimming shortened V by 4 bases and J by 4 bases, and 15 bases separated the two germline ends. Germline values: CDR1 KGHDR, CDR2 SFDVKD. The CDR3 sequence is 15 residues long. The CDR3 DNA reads TGTGCCACCAGTGAGGGTGGCGGACAACGCTATGGCTACACCTTC. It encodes CATSEGGGQRYGYTF.

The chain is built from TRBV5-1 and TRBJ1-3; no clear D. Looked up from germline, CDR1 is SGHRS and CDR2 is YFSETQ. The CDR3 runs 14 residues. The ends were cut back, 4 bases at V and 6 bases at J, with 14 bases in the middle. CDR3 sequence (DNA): TGCGCCAGCAGCCGAGGAAATCTGGCAAACACCATATATTTT. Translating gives CASSRGNLANTIYF. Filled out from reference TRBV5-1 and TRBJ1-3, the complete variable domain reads KAGVTQTPRYLIKTRGQQVTLSCSPISGHRSVSWYQQTPGQGLQFLFEYFSETQRNKGNFPGRFSGRQFSNSRSEMNVSTLELGDSALYLCASSRGNLANTIYFGEGSWLTVV.

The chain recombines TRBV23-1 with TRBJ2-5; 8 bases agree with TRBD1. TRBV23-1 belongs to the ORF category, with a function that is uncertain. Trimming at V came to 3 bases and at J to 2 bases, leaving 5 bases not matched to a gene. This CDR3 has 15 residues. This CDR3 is CASSQSGGGQETQYF. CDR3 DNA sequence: TGCGCCAGCAGTCAGTCAGGGGGCGGGCAAGAGACCCAGTACTTC.

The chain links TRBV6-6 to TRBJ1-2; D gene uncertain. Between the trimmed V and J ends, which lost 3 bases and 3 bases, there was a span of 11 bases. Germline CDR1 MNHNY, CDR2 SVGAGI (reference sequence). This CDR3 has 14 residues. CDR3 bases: TGTGCCAGCAGTTATCAAGGGCGGGACTATGGCTACACCTTC. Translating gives CASSYQGRDYGYTF.

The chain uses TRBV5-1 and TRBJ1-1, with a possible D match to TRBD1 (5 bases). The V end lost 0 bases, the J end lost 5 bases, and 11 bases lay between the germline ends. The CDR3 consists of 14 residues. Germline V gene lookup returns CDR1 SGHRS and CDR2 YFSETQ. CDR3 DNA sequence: TGCGCCAGCAGCTTGGGACAGCCGCCGACTGAAGCTTTCTTT. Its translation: CASSLGQPPTEAFF.

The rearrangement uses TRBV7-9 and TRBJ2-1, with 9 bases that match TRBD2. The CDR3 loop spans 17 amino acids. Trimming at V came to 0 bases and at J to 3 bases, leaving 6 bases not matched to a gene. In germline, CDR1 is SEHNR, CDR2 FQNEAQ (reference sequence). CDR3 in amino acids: CASSLALAGLVYNEQFF. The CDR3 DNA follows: TGTGCCAGCAGCTTAGCCCTAGCGGGACTTGTCTACAATGAGCAGTTCTTC.

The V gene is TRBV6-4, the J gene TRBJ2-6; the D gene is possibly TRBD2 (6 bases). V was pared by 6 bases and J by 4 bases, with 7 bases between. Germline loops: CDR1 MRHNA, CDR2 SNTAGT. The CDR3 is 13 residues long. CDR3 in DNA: TGTGCCAGCAGGGGACTCGGGGCCAACGTCCTGACTTTC. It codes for CASRGLGANVLTF.

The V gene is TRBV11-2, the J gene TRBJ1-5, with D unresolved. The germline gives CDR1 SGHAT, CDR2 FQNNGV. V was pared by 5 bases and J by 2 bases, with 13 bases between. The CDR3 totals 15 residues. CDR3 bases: TGTGCCAGCAGCCCCCGAGGCTCCGGCAATCAGCCCCAGCATTTT. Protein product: CASSPRGSGNQPQHF.

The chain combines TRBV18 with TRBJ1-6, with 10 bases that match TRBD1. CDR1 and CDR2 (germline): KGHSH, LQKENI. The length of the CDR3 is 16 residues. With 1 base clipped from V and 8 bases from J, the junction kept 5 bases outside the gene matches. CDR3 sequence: CASSPRQGAPYSPLHF. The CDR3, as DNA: TGTGCCAGCTCACCACGACAGGGGGCCCCCTATTCACCCCTCCACTTT.

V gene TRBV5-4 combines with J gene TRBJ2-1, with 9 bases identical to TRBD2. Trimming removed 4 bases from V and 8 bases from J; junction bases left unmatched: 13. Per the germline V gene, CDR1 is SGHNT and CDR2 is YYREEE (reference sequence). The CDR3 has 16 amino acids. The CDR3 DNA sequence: TGTGCCAGCAGCCCGGATCGGCGGGGGGGCGGGGATGAGCAGTTCTTC. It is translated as CASSPDRRGGGDEQFF.

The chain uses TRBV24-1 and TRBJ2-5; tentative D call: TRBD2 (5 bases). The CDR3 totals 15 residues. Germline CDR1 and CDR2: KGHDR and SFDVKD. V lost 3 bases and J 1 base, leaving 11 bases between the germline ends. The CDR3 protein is CATSDPRTAQETQYF. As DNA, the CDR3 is TGTGCCACCAGTGATCCTAGGACTGCCCAAGAGACCCAGTACTTC.

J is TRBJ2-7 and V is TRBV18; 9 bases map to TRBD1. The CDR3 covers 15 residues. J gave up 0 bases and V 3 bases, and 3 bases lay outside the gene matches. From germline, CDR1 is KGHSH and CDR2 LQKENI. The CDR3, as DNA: TGTGCCAGCTCACCCGGACAGGGGTTCTCCTACGAGCAGTACTTC. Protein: CASSPGQGFSYEQYF.

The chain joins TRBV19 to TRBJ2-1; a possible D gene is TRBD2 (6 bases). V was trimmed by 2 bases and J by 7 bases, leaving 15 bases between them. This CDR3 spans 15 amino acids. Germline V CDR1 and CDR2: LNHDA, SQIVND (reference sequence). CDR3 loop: CASSITGLAKNEQFF. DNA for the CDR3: TGTGCCAGTAGTATAACGGGACTCGCAAAGAATGAGCAGTTCTTC.

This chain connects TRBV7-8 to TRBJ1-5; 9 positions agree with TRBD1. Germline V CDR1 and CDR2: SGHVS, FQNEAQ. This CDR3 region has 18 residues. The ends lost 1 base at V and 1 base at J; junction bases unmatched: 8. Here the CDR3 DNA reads TGTGCCAGCAGCTTAGGAGGGACAGGGTTTCCCAGCAATCAGCCCCAGCATTTT. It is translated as CASSLGGTGFPSNQPQHF.

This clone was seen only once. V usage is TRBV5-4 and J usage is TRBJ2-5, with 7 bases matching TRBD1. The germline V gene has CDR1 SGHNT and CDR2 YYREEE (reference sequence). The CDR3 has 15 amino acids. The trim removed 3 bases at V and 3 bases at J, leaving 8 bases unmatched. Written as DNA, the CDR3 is TGTGCCAGCAGCTCCTCGGGACAGTTTAAAGAGACCCAGTACTTC. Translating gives CASSSSGQFKETQYF.

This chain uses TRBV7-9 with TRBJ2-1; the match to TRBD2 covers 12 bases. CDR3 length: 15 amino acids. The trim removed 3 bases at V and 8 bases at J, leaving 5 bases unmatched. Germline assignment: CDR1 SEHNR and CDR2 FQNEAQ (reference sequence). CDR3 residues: CASSFLAGGGHEQFF. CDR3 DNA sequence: TGTGCCAGCAGCTTCCTAGCGGGAGGGGGGCATGAGCAGTTCTTC. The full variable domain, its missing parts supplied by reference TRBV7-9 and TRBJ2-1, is DTGVSQNPRHKITKRGQNVTFRCDPISEHNRLYWYRQTLGQGPEFLTYFQNEAQLEKSRLLSDRFSAERPKGSFSTLEIQRTEQGDSAMYLCASSFLAGGGHEQFFGPGTRLTVL.

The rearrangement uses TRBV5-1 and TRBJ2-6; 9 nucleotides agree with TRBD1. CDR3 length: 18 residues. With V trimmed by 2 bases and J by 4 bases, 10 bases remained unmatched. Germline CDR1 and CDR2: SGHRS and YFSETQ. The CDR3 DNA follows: TGCGCCAGCAGCTTTGACGTACAGGGGGCGTACGGGGCCAACGTCCTGACTTTC. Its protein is CASSFDVQGAYGANVLTF.

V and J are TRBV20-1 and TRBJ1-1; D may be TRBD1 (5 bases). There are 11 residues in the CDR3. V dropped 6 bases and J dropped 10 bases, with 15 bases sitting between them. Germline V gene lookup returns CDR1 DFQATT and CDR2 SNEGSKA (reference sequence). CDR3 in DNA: TGCAGTGCCAGCGGGAGGGGTGGAGCTTTCTTT. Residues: CSASGRGGAFF.